This TCR beta chain originates from a study of blood T cell repertoires in COVID-19. Background on the study: Samples taken during acute and convalescent COVID-19 were collected in the United States, Italy and Spain.

The CDR3 is 14 residues long. Trimming removed 6 bases from V and 3 bases from J, with 16 bases in between. Per the germline V gene, CDR1 is SQVTM and CDR2 is ANQGSEA. As originally analysed: Reference gene primers were amplified, and this amplification served to estimate nucleated cell counts. Clones were sequenced by immunoSEQ multiplex PCR, and TCRdb holds only the in-frame ones, with some missing. Clone size and the V and J calls come from that table; the DNA yielded D and trimming. The sample has under 250,000 clones; about four fifths are singletons. Individuals aged about 18 to 100 years were recruited from 20 to 25 US areas.

Sequencing was done on a sample of PBMCs or T cells enriched from blood (not recorded which). The TCR sequence derives from an older woman who had recovered from COVID-19. The chain uses TRBV29-1 and TRBJ2-3; tentatively, D is TRBD2 (5 bases). The CDR3 DNA is TGCAGCGTCGTGGGTAGACTACGTACAGATACGCAGTATTTT. Its translation: CSVVGRLRTDTQYF.